This entry concerns a single TCR beta chain. Its matching antigen is unknown. A much larger clone sits a single nucleotide away, making a read error possible. This entry is derived from a study of T cells in Graves' hyperthyroidism and ophthalmopathy. Overall study results and limits: Before onset, by a median of around 6.1 months, the model predicted ophthalmopathy. Appearing also in blood were most of the thyroid clonotypes expanded above 0.001.

Researchers amplified the TCR beta CDR3 regions from RNA transcripts. The primer set for the first-round RT-PCR of the TCR CDR3 was HTBI. Each CDR3 protein is one row after TCRdb ran MiXCR on the multiplex PCR reads. Here the sample spans approximately 590,000 distinct CDR3 sequences, about a sixth being singletons. The CDR3 has 14 residues. Germline V gene data show CDR1 as DFQATT and CDR2 as SNEGSKA (reference sequence). The PBMCs were sourced from fresh peripheral blood (less than 11 ml). This TCR derives from a woman younger than 45 with Graves' hyperthyroidism. The chain has TRBV20-1 and TRBJ2-7; 8 bases match TRBD2. Sequenced input: blood. The CDR3 sequence: CGASGSGESYEQYF. Here the CDR3 DNA reads TGCGGTGCTAGCGGTAGCGGGGAGTCCTACGAGCAGTACTTC.